These 5 T cell receptor beta chains share one sample of origin, sequenced in a study of T cell responses to AZD1222 COVID-19 vaccine. The table came from immunoSEQ multiplex PCR; TCRdb's copy has only in-frame clones and leaves some out. The table has around 150,000 clones, approximately 80% seen once. Here the sequenced sample was peripheral blood, taken on day 0 of AZD1222 vaccination. All receptors derive from an adult in good health.

The J gene is TRBJ2-2, the V gene TRBV24-1, with TRBD1 matching 8 bases. The germline V gene encodes CDR1 KGHDR and CDR2 SFDVKD. The CDR3 is 16 residues long. The ends lost 3 bases at V and 5 bases at J; junction bases unmatched: 7. DNA for the CDR3: TGTGCCACCAGTGATCCCAGGACAGGGAAGACCGGGGAGCTGTTTTTT. The encoded protein is CATSDPRTGKTGELFF.

In its sample, this clone was seen a few times. The chain recombines TRBV20-1 with TRBJ1-6, with D possibly matching TRBD1 (5 bases). V was clipped by 3 bases and J by 10 bases, with 25 bases between them. Germline V gene lookup returns CDR1 DFQATT and CDR2 SNEGSKA (reference sequence). CDR3 size: 17 residues. The CDR3 DNA follows: TGCAGTGCTAGTTATACCGGGACTTCCTCCCTCTACTCACCCCTCCACTTT. The encoded protein is CSASYTGTSSLYSPLHF.

This chain joins TRBV7-9 and TRBJ1-6; D may be TRBD1 (5 bases). With 3 bases removed from V and 9 bases from J, the gap between germline ends came to 12 bases. Germline CDR1 reads SEHNR; CDR2 reads FQNEAQ (reference sequence). The CDR3 is made up of 14 amino acids. The CDR3 is CASSFVTGVSPLHF. The DNA of the CDR3 is TGTGCCAGCAGCTTTGTCACGGGGGTTTCACCCCTCCACTTT.

This clone was recorded only once. The gene calls are TRBV28 and TRBJ1-1, with D hard to call. This CDR3 region has 15 residues. Germline V lookup: CDR1 MDHEN, CDR2 SYDVKM. V was clipped by 3 bases and J by 3 bases, with 14 bases between them. This CDR3 reads CASSFSVSSYTEAFF. The CDR3 nucleotides read TGTGCCAGCAGTTTTTCGGTATCAAGTTACACTGAAGCTTTCTTT.

This clone was picked up a small number of times. The rearrangement joins TRBV7-8 to TRBJ1-6; perhaps TRBD1 as D (5 bases). The V end lost 1 base, the J end lost 9 bases, and 13 bases lay between the germline ends. Looked up from germline, CDR1 is SGHVS and CDR2 is FQNEAQ. This CDR3 contains 15 residues. The chain's CDR3 is CASSLGEGVFSPLHF. The CDR3 DNA reads as TGTGCCAGCAGCTTAGGAGAAGGGGTATTTTCACCCCTCCACTTT.